This T cell receptor (beta chain) stems from a study of blood T cells in healthy people across ages. On the study more broadly: Through template switching, about one barcoded beta molecule was captured per two T cells, as measured in model experiments.

This CDR3 contains 14 residues. Per germline, CDR1 SNHLY and CDR2 FYNNEI. V shed 1 base and J shed 6 bases, with 10 bases lying between them. Through a sample-barcoded 5' primer and a J-beta primer mix, a second PCR was run for roughly 6 to 11 cycles. Each cDNA molecule carried a tag from a template-switch adaptor that contained 12 random nucleotides. TCRdb independently ran MiXCR on the 5' RACE reads; one entry per CDR3 protein. The sample has roughly 700,000 distinct CDR3 sequences; roughly 25% are singletons. This clonotype was detected only a few times. These data are also associated with another study on T cells of mothers and their children.

The clonotype comes from a boy aged 10-17 years in good health. The chain carries TRBV2 and TRBJ2-4; D is undetermined. Sample: blood. The CDR3 DNA reads TGTGCCAGCAGTGAAGGAAGGGTATCAAACATTCAGTACTTC. Translation gives CASSEGRVSNIQYF.